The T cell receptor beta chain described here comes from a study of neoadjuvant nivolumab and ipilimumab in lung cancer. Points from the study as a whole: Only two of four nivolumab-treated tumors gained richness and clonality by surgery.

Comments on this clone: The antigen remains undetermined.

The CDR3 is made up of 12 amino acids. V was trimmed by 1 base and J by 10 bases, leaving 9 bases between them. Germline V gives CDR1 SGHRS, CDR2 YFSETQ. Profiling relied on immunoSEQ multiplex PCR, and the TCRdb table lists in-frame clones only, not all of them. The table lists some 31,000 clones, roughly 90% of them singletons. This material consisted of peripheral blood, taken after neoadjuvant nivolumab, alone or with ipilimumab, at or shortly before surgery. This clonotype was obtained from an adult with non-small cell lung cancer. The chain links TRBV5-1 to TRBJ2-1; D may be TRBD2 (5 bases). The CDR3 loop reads CASSLPTTEQFF. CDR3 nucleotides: TGCGCCAGCAGCTTGCCGACTACAGAGCAGTTCTTC.